Each of the 30 T cell receptor beta chains below was sequenced from the same sample in a study of blood T cell repertoires in COVID-19. Profiling relied on immunoSEQ multiplex PCR, and the TCRdb table lists in-frame clones only, not all of them. This sample has about 150,000 clones, with roughly four fifths found just once. The source material was peripheral blood. These receptors all come from a woman aged 80 or over with acute or convalescent COVID-19.

This clone was counted only a few times. V gene TRBV6-6 combines with J gene TRBJ1-6; TRBD1 matches 10 bases. The CDR3 runs 19 residues. The germline gives CDR1 MNHNY, CDR2 SVGAGI (reference sequence). J lost 0 bases, V lost 5 bases, and 10 bases had no gene match. CDR3: CASSRQGARGPSYNSPLHF. The CDR3 nucleotides are TGTGCCAGCAGTCGACAGGGGGCAAGGGGACCCTCCTATAATTCACCCCTCCACTTT.

V and J are TRBV7-8 and TRBJ1-5; D is unclear. Germline lookup yields CDR1 SGHVS and CDR2 FQNEAQ. The germline V and J ends were trimmed by 2 bases and 7 bases, with 6 bases remaining between them. CDR3 length: 12 amino acids. The CDR3: CASSLPGQPQHF. The CDR3 DNA reads as TGTGCCAGCAGCTTACCGGGACAGCCCCAGCATTTT.

The chain has TRBV10-1 and TRBJ2-1, with 8 bases identical to TRBD2. V lost 5 bases, J lost 7 bases, and 10 bases stayed unmatched. Germline CDR1 WNHNN, CDR2 SYGVQD (reference sequence). The CDR3 length is 15 residues. The CDR3 sequence: CASSSRKRGLNEQFF. The CDR3 region has the DNA TGCGCCAGCAGTTCAAGGAAGCGGGGGTTAAATGAGCAGTTCTTC.

The V call is TRBV3-1 (or the pseudogene TRBV3-2), the J call TRBJ1-1; D gene ambiguous. The germline gives CDR1 LGHDT, CDR2 YNNKEL (reference sequence). V lost 1 base, J lost 13 bases, and 10 bases lay in between. The CDR3 runs to 11 residues. This chain's CDR3 is CASSQGAMVFF. The CDR3 region has the DNA TGTGCCAGCAGCCAAGGGGCGATGGTTTTCTTT.

CDR3 DNA sequence: TGTGCCGGGACAGTCTACAATGAGCAGTTCTTC. Amino acids: CAGTVYNEQFF. This chain links TRBV30 with TRBJ2-1; TRBD1 aligns across 7 bases. The V and J ends lost 8 bases and 3 bases, in that order; junction bases with no gene match: 1. Per the germline V gene, CDR1 is GTSNPN and CDR2 is SVGIG (reference sequence). This CDR3 has 11 amino acids.

The rearrangement uses TRBV7-2 and TRBJ2-5; 8 nucleotides agree with TRBD2. CDR3 length: 13 residues. Looked up from germline, CDR1 is SGHTA and CDR2 is FQGNSA. The J segment lost 7 bases and the V segment lost 5 bases, leaving 6 bases of the junction unmatched. CDR3: CASSDSGKGTQYF. The DNA of the CDR3 is TGTGCCAGCAGCGATAGCGGGAAGGGGACCCAGTACTTC.

The CDR3 protein is CASSLAPRAAGANVLTF. CDR3 in DNA: TGTGCCAGCAGCTTGGCCCCGAGGGCTGCTGGGGCCAACGTCCTGACTTTC. V and J are TRBV5-4 and TRBJ2-6; perhaps TRBD2 as D (5 bases). The V gene lost 0 bases and the J gene lost 2 bases, with 12 bases spanning the gap. Germline loops: CDR1 SGHNT, CDR2 YYREEE (reference sequence). This CDR3 has 17 amino acids.

The V gene is TRBV5-5, the J gene TRBJ1-5; 7 nucleotides match TRBD1. Trimming took 0 bases from V and 1 from J; bases not matched to a gene: 7. The germline V gene encodes CDR1 SGHKS and CDR2 YYEKEE (reference sequence). The CDR3 length is 17 residues. The chain's CDR3 is CASSLARDSRSNQPQHF. CDR3 coding DNA: TGTGCCAGCAGCTTGGCCCGGGACAGCAGGAGCAATCAGCCCCAGCATTTT.

The chain joins TRBV29-1 to TRBJ2-1, with a possible D match to TRBD2 (6 bases). V lost 4 bases and J 12 bases, leaving 13 bases between the germline ends. The CDR3 extends over 11 amino acids. Germline assignment: CDR1 SQVTM and CDR2 ANQGSEA. CDR3 bases: TGCAGCGTTGTGCGGGAAATGGGGCAGTTCTTC. This translates into CSVVREMGQFF.

This chain connects TRBV6-2 or TRBV6-3 to TRBJ1-2; D might be TRBD1 (5 bases). With 7 bases removed from V and 4 bases from J, the gap between germline ends came to 13 bases. Germline assignment: CDR1 MNHEY and CDR2 SVGEGT. The CDR3 runs 13 residues. CDR3 nucleotide sequence: TGTGCCAGCACCCCGGGGCAGGTCTATGGCTACACCTTC. Amino acids: CASTPGQVYGYTF.

The chain employs TRBV28 and TRBJ1-4; 9 bases line up with TRBD1. Germline V gene sequence: CDR1 MDHEN, CDR2 SYDVKM. The CDR3 consists of 15 residues. J gave up 12 bases and V 5 bases, and 13 bases lay outside the gene matches. The CDR3 DNA is TGTGCCAGCAGTCTTCAAGGGACAGGGAGTTCACAACTGTTTTTT. It translates to CASSLQGTGSSQLFF.

The CDR3: CASSVIGGHTDTQYF. CDR3 DNA sequence: TGTGCCAGCAGCGTAATCGGGGGGCACACAGATACGCAGTATTTT. V gene TRBV9 combines with J gene TRBJ2-3, with D perhaps matching TRBD2 (7 bases). Trimming took 1 base from V and 2 from J, leaving 11 bases between them. Germline V CDR1 and CDR2: SGDLS, YYNGEE. The CDR3 totals 15 residues.

The chain carries TRBV29-1 and TRBJ2-7, with TRBD1 matching over 7 bases. Unmatched junction bases numbered 12, after V lost 4 bases and J lost 6 bases. The CDR3 totals 14 residues. In germline, CDR1 is SQVTM, CDR2 ANQGSEA. CDR3 sequence (DNA): TGCAGCGTTGGGACCCGGGACAGAAGGGGCGAGCAGTACTTC. Translation: CSVGTRDRRGEQYF.

This clone was seen only once. The chain recombines TRBV19 with TRBJ1-4, with D perhaps TRBD1 (5 bases). The V gene's germline CDR1 is LNHDA and CDR2 SQIVND (reference sequence). This CDR3 region has 13 residues. The germline V and J ends were trimmed by 6 bases and 8 bases, with 13 bases remaining between them. CDR3 bases: TGTGCCAGTAGGTATGGGGGGAACGAAAAACTGTTTTTT. This translates into CASRYGGNEKLFF.

This chain connects TRBV27 to TRBJ2-1; possible D gene TRBD2, 5 bases. This CDR3 contains 15 residues. Trimming took off 3 bases at V and 6 bases at J, with 15 bases between the two ends. CDR1 and CDR2 from the germline V gene are MNHEY and SMNVEV (reference sequence). In nucleotides, the CDR3 is TGTGCCAGCAGTTTGGAACCACTAGTTGGCAATGAGCAGTTCTTC. It specifies CASSLEPLVGNEQFF.

The V call is TRBV5-1, the J call TRBJ2-1; the match to TRBD2 covers 9 bases. CDR3 size: 14 residues. Germline-derived CDR1 and CDR2 are SGHRS and YFSETQ. Trimming cost V 0 bases and J 15 bases; bases outside gene matches: 10. The DNA for the CDR3 is TGCGCCAGCAGCTTGGTGGCGGGGGGGCGGAAGTCGTTCTTC. Residues: CASSLVAGGRKSFF. Together with reference TRBV5-1 and TRBJ2-1, the CDR3 gives the full variable domain: KAGVTQTPRYLIKTRGQQVTLSCSPISGHRSVSWYQQTPGQGLQFLFEYFSETQRNKGNFPGRFSGRQFSNSRSEMNVSTLELGDSALYLCASSLVAGGRKSFFGPGTRLTVL.

The V call is TRBV4-3, the J call TRBJ1-1, with D maybe TRBD1 (6 bases). V shed 0 bases and J shed 6 bases, with 11 bases lying between them. Germline values: CDR1 LGHNA, CDR2 YSLEER. The CDR3 extends over 14 amino acids. CDR3 sequence reads: CASSQDRGFPEAFF. In DNA form, the CDR3 reads TGCGCCAGCAGCCAAGATAGGGGGTTTCCTGAAGCTTTCTTT.

This clone occurred a few times. The chain combines TRBV19 with TRBJ2-6, with a possible D match to TRBD1 (6 bases). Germline V gives CDR1 LNHDA, CDR2 SQIVND (reference sequence). Trimming stripped 3 bases from V and 4 bases from J, with 16 bases between. The CDR3 extends over 17 amino acids. The CDR3 DNA reads TGTGCCAGTAGTATGCTCACAGGGTTCCGAGGGGCCAACGTCCTGACTTTC. As protein: CASSMLTGFRGANVLTF.

The CDR3 reads CAWRGATYEQYF. CDR3 DNA sequence: TGTGCCTGGAGGGGGGCTACCTACGAGCAGTACTTC. This rearrangement joins TRBV30 to TRBJ2-7; TRBD1 is a possible D gene (6 bases). Germline CDR1 GTSNPN, CDR2 SVGIG (reference sequence). CDR3 length equals 12 residues. Trimming removed 3 bases from V and 2 bases from J, with 8 bases in between.

This clone showed up just a few times. The rearrangement uses TRBV19 and TRBJ2-5; 9 positions match TRBD2. The CDR3 contains 13 residues. Trimming cost V 3 bases and J 5 bases; bases outside gene matches: 1. Germline V gives CDR1 LNHDA, CDR2 SQIVND (reference sequence). CDR3 in amino acids: CASSISGGETQYF. DNA of the CDR3: TGTGCCAGTAGTATTAGCGGGGGTGAGACCCAGTACTTC.

This clone was counted only a few times. The J gene is TRBJ2-7, the V gene TRBV12-3 or TRBV12-4, with a possible D match to TRBD1 (5 bases). The CDR3 totals 12 residues. The V and J ends lost 6 bases and 6 bases respectively, with 12 bases between them. CDR3 in DNA: TGTGCCAGCAGCGTGATTGACAGCGAGCAGTACTTC. Translating gives CASSVIDSEQYF.

The chain recombines TRBV9 with TRBJ2-3; perhaps TRBD2 as D (5 bases). V was clipped by 4 bases and J by 1 base, with 16 bases between them. The CDR3 is 16 residues long. Per germline, CDR1 SGDLS and CDR2 YYNGEE. The CDR3 sequence: CASSLSPSPRTDTQYF. The CDR3 DNA reads as TGTGCCAGCAGCCTTAGCCCTAGCCCTCGCACAGATACGCAGTATTTT.

The chain combines TRBV25-1 with TRBJ1-2; D gene ambiguous. The V gene lost 1 base and the J gene lost 3 bases, with 9 bases spanning the gap. The CDR3 is 14 residues long. CDR1 is MGHDK and CDR2 is SYGVNS in the germline V gene. This chain's CDR3 is CASSEWNEDYGYTF. The CDR3 DNA follows: TGTGCCAGCAGTGAATGGAATGAGGACTATGGCTACACCTTC.

The genes are TRBV19 and TRBJ2-4; weak D call: TRBD2 (5 bases). In germline, CDR1 is LNHDA, CDR2 SQIVND (reference sequence). This CDR3 has 13 amino acids. The V end lost 6 bases, the J end lost 1 base, and 7 bases lay between the germline ends. DNA for the CDR3: TGTGCCAGTAGGGAGGTTGCCAAAAACATTCAGTACTTC. Translation: CASREVAKNIQYF.

The chain employs TRBV19 and TRBJ2-7; D unclear. The CDR3 covers 14 residues. V lost 3 bases, J lost 5 bases, and 14 bases lay in between. Germline values: CDR1 LNHDA, CDR2 SQIVND (reference sequence). This CDR3 reads CASSMGREGDEQYF. The CDR3 DNA is TGTGCCAGTAGTATGGGCAGAGAAGGTGACGAGCAGTACTTC. Drawing the rest from reference TRBV19 and TRBJ2-7, the complete variable domain is DGGITQSPKYLFRKEGQNVTLSCEQNLNHDAMYWYRQDPGQGLRLIYYSQIVNDFQKGDIAEGYSVSREKKESFPLTVTSAQKNPTAFYLCASSMGREGDEQYFGPGTRLTVT.

This clone was counted ten times or more. V gene TRBV6-6 combines with J gene TRBJ1-2; D is undetermined. CDR1 and CDR2 (germline): MNHNY, SVGAGI (reference sequence). The length of the CDR3 is 12 residues. V lost 8 bases and J 4 bases, leaving 11 bases between the germline ends. CDR3 in amino acids: CASDRGSYGYTF. CDR3 DNA sequence: TGTGCCAGCGATCGGGGATCCTATGGCTACACCTTC.

This sequence joins TRBV5-4 and TRBJ1-2; 9 bases are a match to TRBD1. V dropped 2 bases and J dropped 4; count of bases not matched to a gene: 3. Germline-derived CDR1 and CDR2 are SGHNT and YYREEE (reference sequence). The CDR3 loop spans 14 amino acids. The CDR3 DNA sequence: TGTGCCAGCAGCTTTACAGGGGGCGTCTATGGCTACACCTTC. Translated, it gives CASSFTGGVYGYTF.

This rearrangement joins TRBV7-9 to TRBJ2-3, with D tentatively TRBD1 (5 bases). Deletions cut 6 bases from V and 6 bases from J, with 16 bases between. The germline gives CDR1 SEHNR, CDR2 FQNEAQ (reference sequence). CDR3 length: 14 residues. The CDR3 sequence: CASSQGRGGDTQYF. Here the CDR3 DNA reads TGTGCCAGCAGTCAGGGAAGGGGTGGGGATACGCAGTATTTT.

The gene calls are TRBV5-1 and TRBJ1-6, with D perhaps matching TRBD1 (6 bases). Trimming took 2 bases from V and 5 from J, leaving 8 bases between them. CDR3 length: 14 residues. Germline V gene data show CDR1 as SGHRS and CDR2 as YFSETQ. This CDR3 is CASSFNRDNSPLHF. In nucleotides, the CDR3 is TGCGCCAGCAGCTTTAACAGGGATAATTCACCCCTCCACTTT.

This chain links TRBV30 with TRBJ2-7, with a possible D match to TRBD1 (6 bases). This CDR3 spans 23 amino acids. Trimming shortened V by 3 bases and J by 0 bases, and 39 bases separated the two germline ends. Germline CDR1 reads GTSNPN; CDR2 reads SVGIG (reference sequence). The chain's CDR3 is CAWRSKDWTEQGRGRFSSYEQYF. DNA of the CDR3: TGTGCCTGGAGGAGTAAGGATTGGACGGAACAGGGTAGAGGAAGATTTAGCTCCTACGAGCAGTACTTC. Complete variable domain (other parts from reference TRBV30 and TRBJ2-7): SQTIHQWPATLVQPVGSPLSLECTVEGTSNPNLYWYRQAAGRGLQLLFYSVGIGQISSEVPQNLSASRPQDRQFILSSKKLLLSDSGFYLCAWRSKDWTEQGRGRFSSYEQYFGPGTRLTVT.